Below are 18 T cell receptor beta chains sequenced from a single sample in a study of shared clonotypes between healthy human individuals (dated by TCRdb to about 2020). The receptor library was made with the immunoSEQ multiplex PCR assay. Drawn from immuneACCESS, this table holds only the in-frame rearrangements with V and J called that TCRdb kept. Clones are partly lost; checked studies trace under half to an unresolved V gene and leave the rest unexplained. This sample is represented by 2,500,000 or so clones; approximately 94% of them were singletons. The ten largest clones take up approximately 0.35% of the sample. Sequenced material: naive CD4+ T cells from PBMCs. The sample's cell subset or site label is to be understood as: CD45RA+ positively selected. Receptors were obtained from a man aged 18 to 29 in good health. Some clones in this sample may be carry-over from other donors' samples.

V gene TRBV6-1 combines with J gene TRBJ2-3; D possibly matches TRBD1 or TRBD2 (5 bases each). There are 15 residues in the CDR3. The germline CDR1 and CDR2 sequences are MNHNS and SASEGT. Trimming left V 6 bases short and J 4 bases short, with 17 bases between. The CDR3 bases are TGTGCCAGCAGGGCCGCAGGGCGAGGGCCAGATACGCAGTATTTT. Translated: CASRAAGRGPDTQYF.

This sequence joins TRBV7-3 and TRBJ2-4; 7 bases match TRBD1. Per germline, CDR1 SGHTA and CDR2 FQGTGA. The CDR3 spans 16 residues. The trim removed 1 base at V and 8 bases at J, leaving 11 bases unmatched. CDR3 residues: CASSLRGRGQGDIQYF. CDR3 bases: TGTGCCAGCAGCTTAAGAGGCAGGGGCCAGGGGGACATTCAGTACTTC.

This chain joins TRBV28 and TRBJ2-1; no reliable D call. The germline CDR1 and CDR2 sequences are MDHEN and SYDVKM. There are 17 residues in the CDR3. The germline V and J ends were trimmed by 7 bases and 0 bases, with 19 bases remaining between them. The CDR3 loop reads CASTNHPALRSYNEQFF. As DNA, the CDR3 is TGTGCCAGCACCAACCACCCAGCGCTCCGCTCCTACAATGAGCAGTTCTTC.

The V and J genes are TRBV2 and TRBJ1-1; D unresolved. Trimming removed 3 bases at V and 5 bases at J, with 10 bases between. The CDR3 loop spans 13 amino acids. Germline-derived CDR1 and CDR2 are SNHLY and FYNNEI. This CDR3 reads CASSDREMTEAFF. The CDR3 DNA follows: TGTGCCAGCAGTGATAGGGAGATGACTGAAGCTTTCTTT.

V usage is TRBV7-2 and J usage is TRBJ2-7; 13 positions agree with TRBD2. The J segment lost 2 bases and the V segment lost 1 base, leaving 8 bases of the junction unmatched. Germline CDR1 and CDR2: SGHTA and FQGNSA. The CDR3 contains 18 residues. For the CDR3, the DNA is TGTGCCAGCAGCTTAGGGACTAGCGGGAGAAAAGCGGCCTACGAGCAGTACTTC. Its protein is CASSLGTSGRKAAYEQYF.

The rearrangement uses TRBV5-8 and TRBJ2-5; TRBD2 is a possible D gene (6 bases). This CDR3 is built from 15 residues. The V and J ends lost 4 bases and 1 base respectively, with 14 bases between them. Germline V lookup: CDR1 SGHTS, CDR2 YDEGEE. CDR3 bases: TGTGCCAGCAGCCCGGGGGTGGAGCCCCAAGAGACCCAGTACTTC. This sequence encodes CASSPGVEPQETQYF.

This sequence joins TRBV5-1 and TRBJ2-7, with 11 bases lining up with TRBD2. Losses at the gene ends were 0 bases for V and 2 bases for J; bases not matched to a gene: 4. The germline gives CDR1 SGHRS, CDR2 YFSETQ. This CDR3 comprises 16 residues. The CDR3 is CASSLGGTSGAYEQYF. CDR3 bases: TGCGCCAGCAGCTTGGGAGGGACTAGCGGAGCCTACGAGCAGTACTTC.

The chain is built from TRBV28 and TRBJ1-4; D unclear. Trimming shortened V by 2 bases and J by 4 bases, and 20 bases separated the two germline ends. The CDR3 consists of 18 residues. Germline-derived CDR1 and CDR2 are MDHEN and SYDVKM. CDR3 nucleotide sequence: TGTGCCAGCAGTTTAGGCGGTTTAGGCAGGCGAAGTAATGAAAAACTGTTTTTT. This codes for CASSLGGLGRRSNEKLFF.

V and J are TRBV6-6 and TRBJ2-7; D gene ambiguous. CDR3 length: 13 residues. Germline assignment: CDR1 MNHNY and CDR2 SVGAGI (reference sequence). V was cut by 2 bases and J by 3 bases, with 8 bases left in between. The CDR3 loop is CASSYGNYYEQYF. In DNA form, the CDR3 reads TGTGCCAGCAGTTACGGTAATTACTACGAGCAGTACTTC.

The V gene is TRBV28, the J gene TRBJ2-1, with D maybe TRBD1 (6 bases). The germline V and J ends were trimmed by 6 bases and 2 bases, with 8 bases remaining between them. The CDR3 is made up of 13 amino acids. Germline CDR1 reads MDHEN; CDR2 reads SYDVKM. CDR3 bases: TGTGCCAGCAGGGGGGACACCTACAATGAGCAGTTCTTC. This encodes CASRGDTYNEQFF.

This sequence joins TRBV7-9 and TRBJ2-2; D may be TRBD2 (6 bases). V lost 6 bases and J 6 bases, leaving 14 bases between the germline ends. CDR3 length: 14 amino acids. Germline V gene sequence: CDR1 SEHNR, CDR2 FQNEAQ (reference sequence). DNA of the CDR3: TGTGCCAGCAGTATCAGGAGGGACGCCGGGGAGCTGTTTTTT. It specifies CASSIRRDAGELFF.

The V gene is TRBV21-1, the J gene TRBJ2-7; the DNA was not used to check the table's D call, TRBD2. TRBV21-1 is noted as a pseudogene. The CDR3 is 18 amino acids. In DNA form, the CDR3 reads TGTGCCAGCAGCACTCACCATAGCGGGAAAGCCTCCCGTGACGAGCAGTACTTC. Translating gives CASSTHHSGKASRDEQYF.

The genes are TRBV28 and TRBJ2-7; D is uncertain. CDR1 is MDHEN, CDR2 SYDVKM, per germline. V was clipped by 1 base and J by 2 bases, with 9 bases between them. CDR3 length: 14 amino acids. Written as DNA, the CDR3 is TGTGCCAGCAGTTTATTGGGGTCAACCTACGAGCAGTACTTC. Encoded protein: CASSLLGSTYEQYF.

The chain recombines TRBV6-1 with TRBJ2-2; D is undetermined. The V gene's germline CDR1 is MNHNS and CDR2 SASEGT. This CDR3 contains 14 residues. V lost 7 bases and J 6 bases, leaving 15 bases between the germline ends. CDR3 region: CASTEARSAGELFF. The CDR3 bases are TGTGCCAGCACCGAGGCCAGGTCGGCCGGGGAGCTGTTTTTT.

The chain uses TRBV5-1 and TRBJ2-1; TRBD2 agrees at 10 bases. Germline values: CDR1 SGHRS, CDR2 YFSETQ. The trim removed 2 bases at V and 10 bases at J, leaving 9 bases unmatched. This CDR3 comprises 15 residues. Here the CDR3 DNA reads TGCGCCAGCAGCTTAGGCACTAGCGGGGTATCGGAGCAGTTCTTC. Its translation: CASSLGTSGVSEQFF.

The rearrangement links TRBV27 to TRBJ1-6; a weak D match, TRBD1 (5 bases). Trimming removed 5 bases at V and 4 bases at J, with 12 bases between. The CDR3 runs to 15 residues. The germline V gene has CDR1 MNHEY and CDR2 SMNVEV (reference sequence). The CDR3 sequence is CASSPSQGYNSPLHF. The CDR3 nucleotides read TGTGCCAGCAGTCCTTCGCAGGGATATAATTCACCCCTCCACTTT.

This clone was seen only once. The chain carries TRBV18 and TRBJ2-5, with 7 bases fitting TRBD1. The junction had 7 bases not matched to a gene; V was cut back by 3 bases and J by 6 bases. Germline V lookup: CDR1 KGHSH, CDR2 LQKENI. The length of the CDR3 is 14 residues. The CDR3 loop reads CASSPTDRVQTQYF. Here the CDR3 DNA reads TGTGCCAGCTCACCGACCGACAGGGTGCAGACCCAGTACTTC. Drawing the rest from reference TRBV18 and TRBJ2-5, the complete variable domain is NAGVMQNPRHLVRRRGQEARLRCSPMKGHSHVYWYRQLPEEGLKFMVYLQKENIIDESGMPKERFSAEFPKEGPSILRIQQVVRGDSAAYFCASSPTDRVQTQYFGPGTRLLVL.

The chain links TRBV28 to TRBJ2-1; 7 bases line up with TRBD1. Trimming removed 5 bases from V and 4 bases from J; junction bases left unmatched: 14. The CDR3 runs 17 residues. Germline lookup yields CDR1 MDHEN and CDR2 SYDVKM. CDR3 sequence (DNA): TGTGCCAGCAGTCTAGACAGGGCCAGACCACTTTACAATGAGCAGTTCTTC. Protein product: CASSLDRARPLYNEQFF. The full variable domain, its missing parts supplied by reference TRBV28 and TRBJ2-1, is DVKVTQSSRYLVKRTGEKVFLECVQDMDHENMFWYRQDPGLGLRLIYFSYDVKMKEKGDIPEGYSVSREKKERFSLILESASTNQTSMYLCASSLDRARPLYNEQFFGPGTRLTVL.